Presented here are 14 T cell receptor beta chains from one specimen sequenced in a study of lymphopenia after photon versus proton radiotherapy. Repertoires were generated with immunoSEQ multiplex PCR, while TCRdb's copy carries only in-frame clones and drops some. The table lists approximately 50,000 clones, around 83% of them singletons. Sequenced material: peripheral blood, taken from a patient treated with photon-based radiotherapy. Every receptor here comes from a man in his fifties with gastric cancer.

The table lists this clone with a few counts. A junction boundary mismatches the germline segment, possibly from a read error. This sequence joins TRBV29-1 and TRBJ2-7; weak D call: TRBD2 (7 bases). Germline values: CDR1 SQVTM, CDR2 ANQGSEA. This CDR3 region has 14 residues. The CDR3 bases are TGCAGCGTCGAAGGGGGAGGGAGCTCCTACGAGCAGTACTTC. This gives the protein CSVEGGGSSYEQYF.

The rearrangement joins TRBV9 to TRBJ2-4, with 7 bases matching TRBD1. J gave up 1 base and V 3 bases, and 7 bases lay outside the gene matches. The CDR3 contains 16 residues. The germline CDR1 and CDR2 sequences are SGDLS and YYNGEE. CDR3 nucleotide sequence: TGTGCCAGCAGCGCATCCGTGACAGGGGCCAAAAACATTCAGTACTTC. It is translated as CASSASVTGAKNIQYF.

The V call is TRBV19, the J call TRBJ1-1, with D hard to call. The V gene's germline CDR1 is LNHDA and CDR2 SQIVND (reference sequence). This CDR3 is 14 amino acids long. With 4 bases removed from V and 0 bases from J, the gap between germline ends came to 9 bases. This CDR3 is CASSRQLMNTEAFF. For the CDR3, the DNA is TGTGCCAGTAGTAGGCAGTTAATGAACACTGAAGCTTTCTTT.

The CDR3 protein is CASGDTPTNEKLFF. The CDR3 DNA reads TGTGCCAGTGGGGACACCCCAACTAATGAAAAACTGTTTTTT. V and J are TRBV19 and TRBJ1-4; tentative D call: TRBD1 (6 bases). Trimming shortened V by 8 bases and J by 0 bases, and 10 bases separated the two germline ends. Germline loops: CDR1 LNHDA, CDR2 SQIVND (reference sequence). The CDR3 is 14 amino acids.

The chain carries TRBV7-6 and TRBJ2-5; no reliable D call. Deletions cut 0 bases from V and 9 bases from J, with 14 bases between. This CDR3 comprises 14 residues. Germline CDR1 and CDR2: SGHVS and FNYEAQ. Here the CDR3 DNA reads TGTGCCAGCAGCTTAGCGGTCCCACCGAGTCCCCAGTACTTC. Translating gives CASSLAVPPSPQYF.

The chain couples TRBV11-1 to TRBJ1-2; 7 bases are shared with TRBD1. V was clipped by 5 bases and J by 7 bases; unmatched bases: 1. This CDR3 contains 11 residues. Germline CDR1 is SGHAT and CDR2 is FQDESV (reference sequence). Here the CDR3 DNA reads TGTGCCAGCAGCCACAGGGGTGGCTACACCTTC. Translation: CASSHRGGYTF.

The chain combines TRBV27 with TRBJ1-1; D uncertain. CDR3 length: 14 amino acids. Germline V gene lookup returns CDR1 MNHEY and CDR2 SMNVEV (reference sequence). Trimming pared 3 bases from V and 4 bases from J, leaving 12 bases between. The CDR3 bases are TGTGCCAGCAGTTTCGCGGATTTTCTCACTGAAGCTTTCTTT. Amino acids: CASSFADFLTEAFF.

The chain links TRBV19 to TRBJ1-1, with D uncertain. This CDR3 is built from 13 residues. V was trimmed by 5 bases and J by 7 bases, leaving 14 bases between them. CDR1 is LNHDA and CDR2 is SQIVND in the germline V gene (reference sequence). The CDR3 loop reads CASSPDILIEAFF. As DNA, the CDR3 is TGTGCCAGTAGTCCCGACATTTTGATTGAAGCTTTCTTT.

Only one count was recorded for this clone. This rearrangement joins TRBV7-9 to TRBJ2-6; maybe TRBD1 (5 bases). This CDR3 spans 16 amino acids. V was trimmed by 5 bases and J by 2 bases, leaving 13 bases between them. Germline V lookup: CDR1 SEHNR, CDR2 FQNEAQ (reference sequence). The CDR3 here is CASSPALRAGANVLTF. The CDR3 DNA reads TGTGCCAGCAGCCCCGCTCTCAGGGCTGGGGCCAACGTCCTGACTTTC.

This clone was seen only a few times. The genes are TRBV11-2 and TRBJ2-2; perhaps TRBD2 as D (6 bases). Germline CDR1 SGHAT, CDR2 FQNNGV. The germline V and J ends were trimmed by 2 bases and 1 base, with 11 bases remaining between them. The CDR3 has 16 amino acids. CDR3 DNA sequence: TGTGCCAGCAGCTTAAATCCGGGGGTGAACACCGGGGAGCTGTTTTTT. Translated, it gives CASSLNPGVNTGELFF.

This clone appeared a few times. A read error may produce the germline difference seen at one junction end. The chain carries TRBV28 and TRBJ2-5, with TRBD2 identical over 7 bases. Germline V gene data show CDR1 as MDHEN and CDR2 as SYDVKM. This CDR3 is 16 amino acids long. CDR3 nucleotides: TGTGCCAGCAGAATCCCTCGGGGGGATGCCCAAGGGACCCAGTACTTC. It translates to CASRIPRGDAQGTQYF.

This sequence joins TRBV7-9 and TRBJ2-3, with D maybe TRBD2 (6 bases). The CDR3 consists of 16 residues. V was clipped by 1 base and J by 2 bases, with 13 bases between them. Looked up from germline, CDR1 is SEHNR and CDR2 is FQNEAQ (reference sequence). This CDR3 is CASSLDWRGTTDTQYF. Written as DNA, the CDR3 is TGTGCCAGCAGCTTAGATTGGAGGGGCACCACAGATACGCAGTATTTT.

The V gene is TRBV7-9, the J gene TRBJ2-1, with a tentative D call TRBD2 (5 bases). Trimming took 1 base from V and 4 from J, leaving 11 bases between them. Germline V gene data show CDR1 as SEHNR and CDR2 as FQNEAQ (reference sequence). This CDR3 comprises 15 residues. The CDR3 DNA reads TGTGCCAGCAGCTTAGTACAGAGGACTTACAATGAGCAGTTCTTC. Translation gives CASSLVQRTYNEQFF.

The J gene is TRBJ2-7, the V gene TRBV2; tentatively, D is TRBD1 or TRBD2 (5 bases each). Between the trimmed V and J ends, which lost 6 bases and 0 bases, there was a span of 9 bases. The CDR3 consists of 13 residues. Germline CDR1 reads SNHLY; CDR2 reads FYNNEI. Here the CDR3 reads CASSGDHSYEQYF. CDR3 nucleotides: TGTGCCAGCAGCGGGGACCACTCCTACGAGCAGTACTTC.